The 29 T cell receptor beta chains given below trace back to one sample, sequenced in a study of cytomegalovirus exposure and HLA in healthy donors. Data came from immunoSEQ multiplex PCR; TCRdb stores just in-frame clones and leaves some out. The table includes more than 60,000 clones, roughly 95% detected once. Sequences were obtained from PBMCs. The receptors stem from a young woman in good health and CMV-seropositive.

This clone was seen just once. The chain employs TRBV6-1 and TRBJ2-1; 9 bases align to TRBD1. The CDR3 covers 13 residues. CDR1 is MNHNS, CDR2 SASEGT, per germline. V trimming: 10 bases; J trimming: 7 bases; junction bases outside the gene matches: 8. The CDR3 loop reads CATGDRDMNEQFF. For the CDR3, the DNA is TGTGCCACCGGGGACAGGGACATGAATGAGCAGTTCTTC.

This clone was seen a single time. V and J are TRBV11-2 and TRBJ2-7, with a tentative D call TRBD2 (5 bases). Germline values: CDR1 SGHAT, CDR2 FQNNGV. This CDR3 comprises 13 residues. With 4 bases removed from V and 5 bases from J, the gap between germline ends came to 12 bases. CDR3 bases: TGTGCCAGCAGCTCCGGGGTGTGGGACGAGCAGTACTTC. The encoded protein is CASSSGVWDEQYF.

Notes on this clone: The likely explanation is a read error, given a far larger clone one base away. V and J are TRBV13 and TRBJ2-7; 7 bases map to TRBD2. The CDR3 consists of 16 residues. V shed 6 bases and J 7 bases; nucleotides not matched to a gene: 18. Germline CDR1 PRHDT, CDR2 FYEKMQ (reference sequence). The CDR3 loop is CASSQSGTHSYNEQYF. The CDR3 bases are TGTGCCAGCAGTCAAAGCGGGACCCACTCCTACAATGAGCAGTACTTC.

The chain couples TRBV2 to TRBJ2-7, with D maybe TRBD2 (5 bases). Germline V gene data show CDR1 as SNHLY and CDR2 as FYNNEI. V was clipped by 7 bases and J by 5 bases, with 18 bases between them. This CDR3 comprises 14 residues. The CDR3 DNA reads TGTGCCAGCATGAAGGACGGGAAGGGCCACGAGCAGTACTTC. This translates into CASMKDGKGHEQYF.

The chain recombines TRBV5-5 with TRBJ2-3; 10 nucleotides align to TRBD2. CDR3 length: 13 amino acids. Looked up from germline, CDR1 is SGHKS and CDR2 is YYEKEE (reference sequence). Trimming cost V 0 bases and J 14 bases; bases outside gene matches: 6. The CDR3 is CASSLGLAGVLYF. CDR3 coding DNA: TGTGCCAGCAGCTTGGGGCTAGCGGGAGTGTTGTATTTT.

The chain combines TRBV7-2 with TRBJ1-1; a possible D gene is TRBD1 (6 bases). Germline CDR1 and CDR2: SGHTA and FQGNSA. V gave up 6 bases and J gave up 0 bases, with 11 bases separating them. This CDR3 comprises 14 residues. The CDR3 loop is CASRRQGMNTEAFF. In DNA, the CDR3 is TGTGCCAGCAGGCGGCAGGGGATGAACACTGAAGCTTTCTTT.

The table lists this clone with a count of one. J is TRBJ2-1 and V is TRBV7-9, with D possibly TRBD2 on 6 matching bases. The V end lost 4 bases, the J end lost 9 bases, and 10 bases lay between the germline ends. CDR1 is SEHNR and CDR2 is FQNEAQ in the germline V gene (reference sequence). The CDR3 loop spans 12 amino acids. The CDR3, as DNA: TGTGCCAGCAGCTGGGTGGGGGGTGAGCAGTTCTTC. Translation gives CASSWVGGEQFF.

The chain employs TRBV7-2 and TRBJ2-5; 12 bases are a match to TRBD2. The CDR3 extends over 15 amino acids. Germline-derived CDR1 and CDR2 are SGHTA and FQGNSA. Trimming at V came to 5 bases and at J to 4 bases, leaving 5 bases not matched to a gene. The CDR3 sequence: CASSRLAGVRETQYF. In nucleotides, the CDR3 is TGTGCCAGCAGCCGACTAGCGGGAGTTCGAGAGACCCAGTACTTC.

The rearrangement joins TRBV2 to TRBJ2-4; D is possibly TRBD1 (5 bases). The V gene lost 5 bases and the J gene lost 6 bases, with 20 bases spanning the gap. From germline, CDR1 is SNHLY and CDR2 FYNNEI. The CDR3 runs 16 residues. CDR3 amino acids: CASSQITGTWGNIQYF. Written as DNA, the CDR3 is TGTGCCAGCAGTCAGATAACAGGAACCTGGGGAAACATTCAGTACTTC. Full variable domain (outside the CDR3, taken from reference TRBV2 and TRBJ2-4): EPEVTQTPSHQVTQMGQEVILRCVPISNHLYFYWYRQILGQKVEFLVSFYNNEISEKSEIFDDQFSVERPDGSNFTLKIRSTKLEDSAMYFCASSQITGTWGNIQYFGAGTRLSVL.

This clone was detected only once. The J gene is TRBJ2-1, the V gene TRBV7-2, with 9 bases identical to TRBD2. V lost 4 bases to trimming and J lost 3 bases; unmatched junction nucleotides: 7. There are 16 residues in the CDR3. The germline V gene has CDR1 SGHTA and CDR2 FQGNSA. As DNA, the CDR3 is TGTGCCAGCAGCTCTCCTAGCGGGGTGAACTACAATGAGCAGTTCTTC. Amino acids: CASSSPSGVNYNEQFF.

This clone was seen once. The chain joins TRBV7-9 to TRBJ2-5; 8 bases line up with TRBD2. Per germline, CDR1 SEHNR and CDR2 FQNEAQ (reference sequence). Trimming removed 6 bases from V and 2 bases from J; junction bases left unmatched: 11. The CDR3 has 16 residues. CDR3 nucleotide sequence: TGTGCCAGCAGGGCCCCCTTACGGGAGGGACAAGAGACCCAGTACTTC. Its translation: CASRAPLREGQETQYF.

The V call is TRBV28, the J call TRBJ2-3; D gene ambiguous. Deletions cut 4 bases from V and 0 bases from J, with 11 bases between. Germline V gene lookup returns CDR1 MDHEN and CDR2 SYDVKM. This CDR3 has 15 amino acids. The CDR3 coding sequence is TGTGCCAGCAGTTCCCCCCCCGCGAGCACAGATACGCAGTATTTT. Translating gives CASSSPPASTDTQYF.

The V call is TRBV7-2, the J call TRBJ2-4, with a weak D call TRBD2 (5 bases). V was pared by 8 bases and J by 5 bases, with 13 bases between. The CDR3 consists of 13 residues. Germline assignment: CDR1 SGHTA and CDR2 FQGNSA. The CDR3 sequence is CASRGPAENIQYF. As DNA, the CDR3 is TGTGCCAGCCGGGGTCCGGCCGAAAACATTCAGTACTTC.

This chain uses TRBV4-1 with TRBJ1-5; D gene uncertain. Trimming left V 1 base short and J 7 bases short, with 11 bases between. The germline gives CDR1 MGHRA, CDR2 YSYEKL. CDR3 length: 14 amino acids. CDR3: CASSQVEGEQPQHF. The DNA for the CDR3 is TGCGCCAGCAGCCAAGTGGAGGGCGAGCAGCCCCAGCATTTT.

The chain has TRBV5-1 and TRBJ2-7, with D hard to call. From germline, CDR1 is SGHRS and CDR2 YFSETQ. The CDR3 is made up of 14 amino acids. V was cut by 5 bases and J by 1 base, with 13 bases left in between. The CDR3 region has the DNA TGCGCCAGCAGTCTTGATCACGCGTCCTACGAGCAGTACTTC. This encodes CASSLDHASYEQYF.

The genes are TRBV5-4 and TRBJ2-5; D gene unclear. Germline-derived CDR1 and CDR2 are SGHNT and YYREEE (reference sequence). V lost 2 bases, J lost 5 bases, and 7 bases lay in between. The CDR3 length is 12 residues. The CDR3 sequence: CASSFLSETQYF. The CDR3 bases are TGTGCCAGCAGCTTTCTGAGCGAGACCCAGTACTTC.

The chain combines TRBV27 with TRBJ2-5; 9 bases line up with TRBD2. In germline, CDR1 is MNHEY, CDR2 SMNVEV (reference sequence). Germline trimming cut 6 bases from V and 2 bases from J; bases unmatched to any gene: 7. This CDR3 comprises 15 residues. CDR3 residues: CASRDPSGTQETQYF. CDR3 DNA sequence: TGTGCCAGCAGAGACCCTAGCGGGACACAAGAGACCCAGTACTTC.

The gene calls are TRBV7-9 and TRBJ2-7, with 10 bases matching TRBD1. The germline V gene encodes CDR1 SEHNR and CDR2 FQNEAQ (reference sequence). CDR3 length: 16 amino acids. With 8 bases clipped from V and 0 bases from J, the junction kept 10 bases outside the gene matches. CDR3 residues: CASVHPGTGASYEQYF. DNA of the CDR3: TGTGCCAGCGTACATCCCGGGACAGGGGCCTCCTACGAGCAGTACTTC.

The chain recombines TRBV29-1 with TRBJ2-7; TRBD1 aligns across 10 bases. The V and J ends lost 2 bases and 6 bases, in that order; junction bases with no gene match: 10. CDR3 size: 15 residues. Germline CDR1 SQVTM, CDR2 ANQGSEA. CDR3 in amino acids: CSVEPGDRGVGEQYF. CDR3 coding DNA: TGCAGCGTTGAACCAGGGGACAGGGGAGTTGGCGAGCAGTACTTC.

The V call is TRBV21-1, the J call TRBJ2-3; the D segment call TRBD1 is taken from the table without a DNA check. TRBV21-1 is termed a pseudogene. The CDR3 is 17 amino acids. The CDR3 DNA sequence: TGTGCCAGCAGCAAAGCGCCGGGACAGCGGGGCACAGATACGCAGTATTTT. Its protein product is CASSKAPGQRGTDTQYF.

The rearrangement uses TRBV27 and TRBJ2-5, with TRBD2 matching over 7 bases. The CDR3 length is 14 residues. Looked up from germline, CDR1 is MNHEY and CDR2 is SMNVEV (reference sequence). With 8 bases clipped from V and 3 bases from J, the junction kept 9 bases outside the gene matches. The CDR3 region is CASGSRDYEETQYF. The CDR3, as DNA: TGTGCCAGCGGATCCCGGGACTATGAAGAGACCCAGTACTTC.

The rearrangement joins TRBV27 to TRBJ2-1, with TRBD2 matching 10 bases. Germline CDR1 MNHEY, CDR2 SMNVEV (reference sequence). This CDR3 comprises 16 residues. Trimming cost V 7 bases and J 9 bases; bases outside gene matches: 15. CDR3 sequence (DNA): TGTGCCAGCACCTCCCCCCTAGCGGGAGTGGTAGTTGAGCAGTTCTTC. Protein product: CASTSPLAGVVVEQFF.

The rearrangement links TRBV13 to TRBJ2-4; 7 bases fit TRBD2. The V gene end was trimmed by 0 bases and the J gene end by 0 bases; junction bases not matched to a gene: 2. CDR3 length: 16 amino acids. Germline V lookup: CDR1 PRHDT, CDR2 FYEKMQ (reference sequence). The CDR3 nucleotides read TGTGCCAGCAGCTTAGGAGCGGGAAAAGCCAAAAACATTCAGTACTTC. Amino acids: CASSLGAGKAKNIQYF.

Turning to this clone: Other DNA sequences in this specimen translate into the identical CDR3. The V gene is TRBV5-1, the J gene TRBJ2-7; TRBD2 aligns across 10 bases. CDR3 length equals 15 residues. The junction had 1 base not matched to a gene; V was cut back by 0 bases and J by 1 base. The germline V gene encodes CDR1 SGHRS and CDR2 YFSETQ. The CDR3 nucleotides read TGCGCCAGCAGCTTGGGGACTAGCGGATCCTACGAGCAGTACTTC. This translates into CASSLGTSGSYEQYF. The full variable domain, completed using reference TRBV5-1 and TRBJ2-7, is KAGVTQTPRYLIKTRGQQVTLSCSPISGHRSVSWYQQTPGQGLQFLFEYFSETQRNKGNFPGRFSGRQFSNSRSEMNVSTLELGDSALYLCASSLGTSGSYEQYFGPGTRLTVT.

The chain links TRBV7-2 to TRBJ2-1; 7 bases fit TRBD1. Germline V gene lookup returns CDR1 SGHTA and CDR2 FQGNSA. The CDR3 consists of 18 residues. V lost 1 base, J lost 6 bases, and 15 bases stayed unmatched. The CDR3 sequence: CASSLVHNDRESRNEQFF. The CDR3, as DNA: TGTGCCAGCAGCTTAGTTCACAACGACAGGGAGTCCCGCAATGAGCAGTTCTTC. Using reference TRBV7-2 and TRBJ2-1 for the parts outside the CDR3, the full variable domain is GAGVSQSPSNKVTEKGKDVELRCDPISGHTALYWYRQSLGQGLEFLIYFQGNSAPDKSGLPSDRFSAERTGGSVSTLTIQRTQQEDSAVYLCASSLVHNDRESRNEQFFGPGTRLTVL.

The gene calls are TRBV12-5 and TRBJ2-3, with TRBD2 as a possible D gene (5 bases). V lost 0 bases and J lost 0, with 10 bases in between. This CDR3 comprises 16 residues. Germline CDR1 is LGHNT and CDR2 is FRNRAP. CDR3 sequence (DNA): TGTGCTAGTGGTTTGGTAGCGGAGACTAGCACAGATACGCAGTATTTT. Translated: CASGLVAETSTDTQYF.

The CDR3 reads CASSSQGKSSNQPQHF. The CDR3 coding sequence is TGTGCCAGCAGCTCACAGGGCAAGAGTAGCAATCAGCCCCAGCATTTT. The chain is built from TRBV5-6 and TRBJ1-5; weak D call: TRBD1 (6 bases). The length of the CDR3 is 16 residues. Germline CDR1 and CDR2: SGHDT and YYEEEE. V lost 3 bases to trimming and J lost 0 bases, with 13 bases between them.

This rearrangement joins TRBV19 to TRBJ2-1, with D perhaps TRBD1 (6 bases). CDR3 size: 15 residues. Germline V gene data show CDR1 as LNHDA and CDR2 as SQIVND (reference sequence). Trimming cost V 6 bases and J 4 bases, with 16 bases left between them. In nucleotides, the CDR3 is TGTGCCAGTAGCCAGCCTCAGACAGGTTACAATGAGCAGTTCTTC. The encoded protein is CASSQPQTGYNEQFF.

This rearrangement joins TRBV7-9 to TRBJ2-1; a possible D gene is TRBD2 (6 bases). With 6 bases removed from V and 3 bases from J, the gap between germline ends came to 9 bases. Germline V lookup: CDR1 SEHNR, CDR2 FQNEAQ (reference sequence). There are 13 residues in the CDR3. The CDR3 nucleotides read TGTGCCAGCAGGTCGGACTACTACAATGAGCAGTTCTTC. The encoded protein is CASRSDYYNEQFF. Complete variable domain (other parts from reference TRBV7-9 and TRBJ2-1): DTGVSQNPRHKITKRGQNVTFRCDPISEHNRLYWYRQTLGQGPEFLTYFQNEAQLEKSRLLSDRFSAERPKGSFSTLEIQRTEQGDSAMYLCASRSDYYNEQFFGPGTRLTVL.